This T cell receptor beta chain was identified in a study of cytomegalovirus exposure and HLA in healthy donors. Across the whole study: Later, an analysis reported that the 130 or so validation repertoires had used the same platform as the approximately 670 first-cohort repertoires.

Separation from the roughly 700-subject first cohort characterized the roughly 130-subject validation cohort, to which the donors belonged. Trimming took 0 bases from V and 5 from J, leaving 18 bases between them. The CDR3 has 16 residues. Germline V gene lookup returns CDR1 SGHDT and CDR2 YYEEEE. Assay: immunoSEQ multiplex PCR; the TCRdb copy retains only in-frame clones and omits some. The table lists 150,000 to 180,000 clones, about 86% of them singletons, with 2.1% in the top ten. V gene TRBV5-6 combines with J gene TRBJ2-7; D is possibly TRBD2 (5 bases). The TCR comes from a human donor in good health. Sequenced: PBMCs. The CDR3 protein is CASSLATNGIRDEQYF. CDR3 coding DNA: TGTGCCAGCAGCTTGGCCACTAACGGGATTCGGGACGAGCAGTACTTC.